The present T cell receptor beta chain was sequenced within a study of T-cell reconstitution after alpha-beta-depleted transplantation in children. General observations from the study: Expanded graft clones numbering several hundred reportedly gave rise to alpha-beta T cells about two months after transplant. At one year after transplant, newly produced T cells mostly accounted for T-cell counts and diversity. Some patients owed their high day-60 TCRbeta diversity to surviving recipient T cells and thymic progenitors.

This clonotype has a count of ten or more. Its antigen remains unidentified. This CDR3 is 17 amino acids long. Germline V gives CDR1 LGHDT, CDR2 YNNKEL (reference sequence). V dropped 4 bases and J dropped 6; count of bases not matched to a gene: 9. Unique molecular identifiers were incorporated when the TCRbeta library was constructed. Each CDR3 protein is one row after TCRdb ran MiXCR on the PCR reads. This sample has 150,000 to 200,000 distinct CDR3 sequences, with more than 9.5% found just once. This clonotype originated in a boy under 10 years old with acute myeloid leukemia, due to receive a stem cell transplant. Material: PBMCs, obtained before TCRalphabeta/CD19-depleted stem cell transplant. V is TRBV3-1 and J is TRBJ2-2; 12 nucleotides match TRBD2. This CDR3 is CASSLPGTSGFSGELFF. In DNA form, the CDR3 reads TGTGCCAGCAGCCTCCCCGGGACTAGCGGGTTTTCCGGGGAGCTGTTTTTT.